The source of this T cell receptor beta chain is a study of coeliac disease. Study-wide points: According to the authors, this method cannot detect gliadin-specific T cells in an unbiased way.

The repertoire was sequenced with immunoSEQ multiplex PCR; TCRdb's copy has only in-frame clones and lacks some. The sample yields approximately 2,200 clones, over 70% seen once. Germline CDR1 SGHRS, CDR2 YFSETQ. CDR3 size: 15 residues. The V segment lost 0 bases and the J segment 5 bases; nucleotides outside the gene matches: 4. Points on this clone: Its specificity is not known. This specimen includes other DNA sequences encoding the same CDR3.

The TCR originated in a human donor without celiac disease. Sequencing used lymphocytes from the gut lamina propria. The rearrangement joins TRBV5-1 to TRBJ2-7, with 11 nucleotides matching TRBD1. CDR3 protein: CASSLAGQGAHEQYF. The CDR3 DNA reads TGCGCCAGCAGCTTGGCCGGACAGGGGGCCCACGAGCAGTACTTC.